These 18 T cell receptor beta chains originate from one sample sequenced in a study of chemoradiotherapy in HPV16-positive cancers. Method: immunoSEQ multiplex PCR; TCRdb's copy keeps in-frame clones and lacks some. This table has roughly 5,000 clones, approximately 90% appearing once. The sequenced sample was blood, obtained from a patient who underwent chemoradiotherapy. The receptors originated from a human donor with HPV-associated anogenital cancer.

The chain carries TRBV5-1 and TRBJ1-1; D possibly corresponds to TRBD1 (5 bases). Trimming cost V 1 base and J 7 bases, with 11 bases left between them. CDR1 and CDR2 (germline): SGHRS, YFSETQ. The CDR3 has 13 residues. CDR3 region: CASSLRSGGEAFF. The CDR3, as DNA: TGCGCCAGCAGCTTGCGGTCCGGGGGTGAAGCTTTCTTT.

The chain recombines TRBV4-1 with TRBJ2-7; weak D call: TRBD2 (6 bases). This CDR3 has 15 residues. V was trimmed by 0 bases and J by 1 base, leaving 10 bases between them. Germline V gene data show CDR1 as MGHRA and CDR2 as YSYEKL. DNA of the CDR3: TGCGCCAGCAGCCAAGATCGGGACTTTTCCTACGAGCAGTACTTC. Its translation: CASSQDRDFSYEQYF.

Written as DNA, the CDR3 is TGTGCCAGCAGCTTGGGGCAATCCCTCGGGTACGAGCAGTACTTC. It encodes CASSLGQSLGYEQYF. The J gene is TRBJ2-7, the V gene TRBV5-5; D remains ambiguous. The CDR3 totals 15 residues. The V end was cut by 0 bases, the J end by 4 bases, with 14 bases between. Germline CDR1 and CDR2: SGHKS and YYEKEE (reference sequence).

The chain carries TRBV4-1 and TRBJ2-1; 13 nucleotides line up with TRBD2. The CDR3 sequence is 19 residues long. V was pared by 3 bases and J by 5 bases, with 13 bases of the junction left unmatched. In germline, CDR1 is MGHRA, CDR2 YSYEKL. DNA for the CDR3: TGCGCCAGCAGCCACCTCGGACTAGCGGGAGAGGGTATGGACAATGAGCAGTTCTTC. Residues: CASSHLGLAGEGMDNEQFF.

This chain links TRBV7-2 with TRBJ2-7, with unresolved D. Germline assignment: CDR1 SGHTA and CDR2 FQGNSA. The CDR3 runs 14 residues. V lost 1 base to trimming and J lost 3 bases, with 10 bases between them. The CDR3 spells CASSLGRSDYEQYF. CDR3 bases: TGTGCCAGCAGCTTAGGACGATCCGACTACGAGCAGTACTTC.

The chain uses TRBV6-6 and TRBJ2-7; 7 nucleotides line up with TRBD1. J gave up 2 bases and V 8 bases, and 9 bases lay outside the gene matches. CDR1 and CDR2 from the germline V gene are MNHNY and SVGAGI (reference sequence). The CDR3 covers 14 residues. The CDR3 spells CASLSGDRAYEQYF. The CDR3 coding sequence is TGTGCCAGCTTATCCGGCGACAGGGCCTACGAGCAGTACTTC.

This chain connects TRBV7-2 to TRBJ2-3, with TRBD1 matching 8 bases. The CDR3 has 18 residues. From germline, CDR1 is SGHTA and CDR2 FQGNSA. Trimming removed 2 bases from V and 0 bases from J; junction bases left unmatched: 10. CDR3 DNA sequence: TGTGCCAGCAGCTTACACTCGACAGGGGTGTTTAGCACAGATACGCAGTATTTT. Translating it yields CASSLHSTGVFSTDTQYF.

The rearrangement links TRBV18 to TRBJ1-1; the D gene is possibly TRBD1 (6 bases). CDR1 is KGHSH and CDR2 is LQKENI in the germline V gene. Trimming took 1 base from V and 5 from J, leaving 17 bases between them. The CDR3 has 16 amino acids. CDR3 DNA sequence: TGTGCCAGCTCACCACTGGATGGGGGCGGGAGGACTGAAGCTTTCTTT. The encoded protein is CASSPLDGGGRTEAFF.

The CDR3 DNA sequence: TGCGCCAGCAGCCAAGAGCGGGGGGCTACAGATACGCAGTATTTT. Its translation: CASSQERGATDTQYF. This chain uses TRBV4-1 with TRBJ2-3, with 8 bases aligning to TRBD2. After removal of 0 bases from V and 3 bases from J, the junction contained 2 bases not matched to a gene. The CDR3 runs to 15 residues. Germline V gene sequence: CDR1 MGHRA, CDR2 YSYEKL.

J is TRBJ2-3 and V is TRBV7-9, with 13 bases matching TRBD2. The CDR3 extends over 17 amino acids. Germline assignment: CDR1 SEHNR and CDR2 FQNEAQ (reference sequence). V dropped 7 bases and J dropped 4; count of bases not matched to a gene: 11. Here the CDR3 reads CASNLHGTSGAADTQYF. The CDR3 DNA is TGTGCCAGCAACCTCCACGGGACTAGCGGGGCGGCAGATACGCAGTATTTT.

The genes are TRBV6-1 and TRBJ1-1; maybe TRBD1 (6 bases). The CDR3 spans 15 residues. V was cut by 3 bases and J by 5 bases, with 16 bases left in between. Germline assignment: CDR1 MNHNS and CDR2 SASEGT. The CDR3, as DNA: TGTGCCAGCAGTGACAGGGGAGATTGGGGGACTGAAGCTTTCTTT. Amino acid sequence: CASSDRGDWGTEAFF.

V is TRBV28 and J is TRBJ1-3, with D possibly TRBD1 on 5 matching bases. V was pared by 3 bases and J by 4 bases, with 13 bases between. Germline V gene lookup returns CDR1 MDHEN and CDR2 SYDVKM. This CDR3 is built from 15 residues. As DNA, the CDR3 is TGTGCCAGCAGTTTGCCCTCGACAGCGGGAAACACCATATATTTT. It encodes CASSLPSTAGNTIYF.

This chain connects TRBV28 to TRBJ2-7; 9 bases map to TRBD2. The V and J ends lost 7 bases and 5 bases, in that order; junction bases with no gene match: 15. The CDR3 has 16 residues. Germline CDR1 reads MDHEN; CDR2 reads SYDVKM. CDR3 in DNA: TGTGCCAGCACCCCGCTGGTTAGGCGGGAGGGCCACGAGCAGTACTTC. This codes for CASTPLVRREGHEQYF.

This chain connects TRBV7-9 to TRBJ1-2; TRBD1 is a possible D gene (6 bases). The CDR3 extends over 15 amino acids. The V gene's germline CDR1 is SEHNR and CDR2 FQNEAQ (reference sequence). The ends were cut back, 4 bases at V and 2 bases at J, with 14 bases in the middle. As DNA, the CDR3 is TGTGCCAGCAGCTCCTCCCTCGACAGGAACTATGGCTACACCTTC. This encodes CASSSSLDRNYGYTF.

The V call is TRBV18, the J call TRBJ2-7, with 7 bases aligning to TRBD1. V was pared by 4 bases and J by 6 bases, with 9 bases of the junction left unmatched. The CDR3 runs 14 residues. Looked up from germline, CDR1 is KGHSH and CDR2 is LQKENI. This chain's CDR3 is CASSQTGRPSEQYF. The CDR3 nucleotides read TGTGCCAGCTCACAGACAGGGCGCCCCAGCGAGCAGTACTTC.

The genes are TRBV6-6 and TRBJ1-2, with 8 bases fitting TRBD1. V lost 6 bases to trimming and J lost 3 bases; unmatched junction nucleotides: 6. CDR3 length equals 14 residues. CDR1 is MNHNY and CDR2 is SVGAGI in the germline V gene (reference sequence). CDR3 in amino acids: CASSLDRGDYGYTF. The CDR3 DNA reads as TGTGCCAGCAGCCTTGACAGGGGCGACTATGGCTACACCTTC.

CDR3 in amino acids: CASSVGTDTQYF. CDR3 sequence (DNA): TGTGCCAGCAGCGTAGGCACAGATACGCAGTATTTT. The chain employs TRBV9 and TRBJ2-3; D gene uncertain. Deletions cut 0 bases from V and 1 base from J, with 0 bases between. This CDR3 region has 12 residues. Per germline, CDR1 SGDLS and CDR2 YYNGEE. The full variable domain, its missing parts supplied by reference TRBV9 and TRBJ2-3, is DSGVTQTPKHLITATGQRVTLRCSPRSGDLSVYWYQQSLDQGLQFLIQYYNGEERAKGNILERFSAQQFPDLHSELNLSSLELGDSALYFCASSVGTDTQYFGPGTRLTVL.

The rearrangement uses TRBV7-2 and TRBJ2-5, with 12 bases lining up with TRBD1. Losses at the gene ends were 5 bases for V and 6 bases for J; bases not matched to a gene: 7. CDR1 is SGHTA and CDR2 is FQGNSA in the germline V gene. CDR3 length equals 15 residues. CDR3 DNA sequence: TGTGCCAGCAGCACCGGGACAGGGGGCGCGCAGACCCAGTACTTC. It specifies CASSTGTGGAQTQYF.